This TCR beta chain derives from a study of OX40 agonist ivuxolimab in advanced cancers. Measured with immunoSEQ multiplex PCR; TCRdb has only the in-frame clones, and not every one. Found here are 85,000 to 130,000 clones, 90% of them singletons; the top ten hold more than 0.25%. The germline V gene has CDR1 MNHEY and CDR2 SVGAGI. The CDR3 runs to 15 residues. V gave up 2 bases and J gave up 4 bases, with 15 bases separating them. The chain couples TRBV6-5 to TRBJ2-7; D gene uncertain. The TCR was taken from an adult with an advanced solid tumor such as melanoma, head and neck, liver or kidney cancer. The sequences come from CD4+ or CD8+ T cells sorted from blood, collected in a trial of the OX40 agonist ivuxolimab. The DNA of the CDR3 is TGTGCCAGCAGTTACACCCGAGGATCTACGTACGAGCAGTACTTC. This encodes CASSYTRGSTYEQYF.